A selection of T cell receptor beta chains follows, all from one sample in a study of cytomegalovirus exposure and HLA in healthy donors. TCRdb's table, derived via immunoSEQ multiplex PCR, lists solely in-frame clones and lacks some. The sample lists about 62,000 clones; about 79% were seen once. Sequenced sample: PBMCs. These receptors all come from a man aged 60-69 years in good health and CMV-seropositive. Each CDR3 is given with its conserved first and last residue. Each record gives: D gene, clone size, J gene, V gene, CDR3 DNA, CDR3 protein. A D gene is named only where the DNA matches it firmly. Rows give clone size only sometimes, using once, few, many, or a class for an expanded clone.

D: TRBD2
size: .
J: TRBJ2-5
V: TRBV7-7
DNA: TGTGCTAGCAGCTTAGCGGGACACACCGAGACCCAGTACTTC
CDR3: CASSLAGHTETQYF

D: TRBD2
size: .
J: TRBJ2-1
V: TRBV6-5
DNA: TGTGCCAGCAGTTGGAGTAGCGGGAGGGTAGGGAATGAGCAGTTCTTC
CDR3: CASSWSSGRVGNEQFF

D: TRBD1
size: .
J: TRBJ1-2
V: TRBV5-5
DNA: TGTGCCAGCAGCTTTTCGACAGGGCTTGGCTACACCTTC
CDR3: CASSFSTGLGYTF

D: TRBD1
size: .
J: TRBJ1-5
V: TRBV19
DNA: TGTGCCAGTACCCGGACAGGGGGCGTTGGTCAGCCCCAGCATTTT
CDR3: CASTRTGGVGQPQHF

D: .
size: .
J: TRBJ1-4
V: TRBV19
DNA: TGTGCCAGTCGAAGTATGGCGACAGTCACTAATGAAAAACTGTTTTTT
CDR3: CASRSMATVTNEKLFF

D: .
size: .
J: TRBJ2-5
V: TRBV10-2
DNA: TGCGCCAGCAGTGCTGACCAAGAGACCCAGTACTTC
CDR3: CASSADQETQYF

D: .
size: .
J: TRBJ1-1
V: TRBV9
DNA: TGTGCCAGCAGCGTAGCTGGGGGGGCTGAAGCTTTCTTT
CDR3: CASSVAGGAEAFF

D: .
size: .
J: TRBJ1-2
V: TRBV5-1
DNA: TGCGCCAGCAGCTTGGGGCAGGGCGTAGGAGGCTACACCTTC
CDR3: CASSLGQGVGGYTF

D: TRBD2
size: few
J: TRBJ2-1
V: TRBV7-7
DNA: TGTGCTAGCAGCCCCCCAGGAGGGAGGGGCCATGAGCAGTTCTTC
CDR3: CASSPPGGRGHEQFF

D: .
size: .
J: TRBJ1-2
V: TRBV13
DNA: TGTGCCAGCAGCCCTGGACTTTATGGCTACACCTTC
CDR3: CASSPGLYGYTF

D: TRBD1
size: .
J: TRBJ2-7
V: TRBV4-1
DNA: TGCGCCAGCAGCCAAGTGAGGGGACAGGGGTACGAGCAGTACTTC
CDR3: CASSQVRGQGYEQYF